This T cell receptor (beta chain) was sequenced in a study of brain T cells in children with intractable seizures. Only in-frame clones appear in the TCRdb table, and some are missing; sequencing was by immunoSEQ multiplex PCR. Of about 41,000 clones listed, around 90% were seen once; the top ten hold approximately 6%. The sequenced cases were selected for having the highest brain T cell transcript signatures. The receptor was derived from a girl between 2 and 10 years old with tuberous sclerosis and intractable seizures. Specimen: peripheral blood, collected at surgery.

The CDR3 sequence is CASSSSGTGYRETQYF. The CDR3 DNA reads as TGTGCCAGCAGTTCCTCTGGGACAGGGTATAGAGAGACCCAGTACTTC. The chain combines TRBV28 with TRBJ2-5; 9 bases line up with TRBD1. The CDR3 covers 16 residues. V lost 4 bases, J lost 4 bases, and 10 bases stayed unmatched. Germline loops: CDR1 MDHEN, CDR2 SYDVKM.